This T cell receptor (beta chain) stems from a study of beta chain features in type 1 diabetes. Study-wide points: For Type 1 diabetes patients, all four CD4+ subsets carried TCRB CDR3s that were moderately but significantly shorter. Any HLA-type effect on TCRB rearrangement remained unresolved here.

The entirety of the isolated RNA underwent reverse transcription, so expressed TCRB transcripts were sequenced. Some clones are missing from TCRdb's copy, which holds only in-frame ones; the method was immunoSEQ multiplex PCR. The table has roughly 350,000 clones, 8.5% to 10% seen once. The CDR3 spans 15 residues. Per the germline V gene, CDR1 is MNHNS and CDR2 is SASEGT. Losses at the gene ends were 4 bases for V and 4 bases for J; bases not matched to a gene: 9. Turning to this clone: Its antigen is undetermined.

Every single donor gave one heparinised blood draw, and these averaged roughly 120 mL. Cell sorting via CD45RO/CCR7/CD25/CD127/CD95/CD27 was performed to obtain CD4+ naive, central memory, regulatory and stem cell-like memory cells. Sequenced input: central memory CD4+ T cells from blood. The TCR was taken from a man younger than 45 with type 1 diabetes. This chain connects TRBV6-1 to TRBJ2-7, with TRBD2 identical over 8 bases. CDR3 loop: CASSAREAGVYEQYF. CDR3 coding DNA: TGTGCCAGCAGTGCCCGGGAAGCGGGAGTATACGAGCAGTACTTC.